This T cell receptor (beta chain) derives from a study of cytomegalovirus exposure and HLA in healthy donors. The primer mix had 60 Vbeta and 13 Jbeta primers. The repertoire was sequenced with immunoSEQ multiplex PCR; TCRdb's copy has only in-frame clones and lacks some. The table has about 180,000 clones, roughly four fifths seen once. Details on this clone: Antigen unknown.

Study-wide results and caveats: In a later analysis, TCR beta V- and J-gene trimming was associated with a missense DCLRE1C variant.

V lost 0 bases and J lost 1, with 6 bases in between. CDR3 size: 14 residues. Germline CDR1 and CDR2: MNHEY and SVGAGI. The receptor comes from a girl aged 10 to 17 in good health and CMV-seropositive. What was sequenced was PBMCs. This chain joins TRBV6-5 and TRBJ1-1, with no clear D. This CDR3 is CASSYSRRNTEAFF. The CDR3 DNA reads as TGTGCCAGCAGTTACTCCCGGAGGAACACTGAAGCTTTCTTT.